This TCR beta chain was captured in a study of post-analysis software for immune sequencing data. Regarding the study as a whole: Five or six TRBV segments, TRBV5-6, TRBV5-1 and TRBV20-1 among them, were found more frequent in patients than controls.

The CDR3 has 14 residues. CDR1 is DFQATT, CDR2 SNEGSKA, per germline (reference sequence). The V gene end was trimmed by 6 bases and the J gene end by 5 bases; junction bases not matched to a gene: 5. A note on this clonotype: Its antigen is not identified.

The TCR beta cDNA libraries carried unique molecular identifiers. TCRdb reprocessed the PCR reads with MiXCR, giving one entry per CDR3 protein. The sample includes around 440,000 distinct CDR3 sequences, roughly 45% of them seen just once. The chain employs TRBV20-1 and TRBJ2-7; 15 bases line up with TRBD2. The sequenced sample was blood. This TCR was sampled from a girl under 18 with multiple sclerosis. In DNA, the CDR3 is TGCAGTGCCGGACTAGCGGGAGGGCCCCACGAGCAGTACTTC. It codes for CSAGLAGGPHEQYF.